The 10 T cell receptor beta chains given below trace back to one sample, sequenced in a study of vaccination and CD4 T cells after COVID-19. Treatment given: roughly 10-day PBMC culture with coronavirus spike peptide pools or control peptides (ViraFEST assay). Cultured CD4+ T-cell DNA underwent Oncomine TCR Beta short-read sequencing. One entry per CDR3 protein, called by TCRdb with MiXCR from the PCR reads. The sample lists approximately 7,700 distinct CDR3 sequences; more than 45% were seen once. The antigens these receptors bind are not known. Sequencing was done on a sample of CD4+ T cells from blood, cultured in vitro. These receptors came from a human donor who had recovered from COVID-19.

This chain joins TRBV20-1 and TRBJ2-7; 8 bases align to TRBD1. The germline CDR1 and CDR2 sequences are DFQATT and SNEGSKA (reference sequence). The ends lost 6 bases at V and 2 bases at J; junction bases unmatched: 9. The CDR3 has 14 residues. The CDR3 here is CSAFDRGRTYEQYF. For the CDR3, the DNA is TGCAGTGCCTTCGACAGGGGTCGCACCTACGAGCAGTACTTC.

The CDR3 bases are TGTGCCACGTCCCGGGGGGTAGAAAGGGTGCCGGCCACTGAAGCTTTCTTT. Translating it yields CATSRGVERVPATEAFF. The V and J genes are TRBV24-1 and TRBJ1-1; D possibly corresponds to TRBD1 (5 bases). Trimming left V 10 bases short and J 4 bases short, with 27 bases between. CDR3 length equals 17 residues. Germline values: CDR1 KGHDR, CDR2 SFDVKD.

In regard to this clonotype: The germline gene is not matched at one end of the junction; a read error may be the cause. The chain couples TRBV20-1 to TRBJ2-3; TRBD2 matches at 15 bases. The germline V gene has CDR1 DFQATT and CDR2 SNEGSKA (reference sequence). This CDR3 is built from 16 residues. The CDR3 DNA reads as TGCAGTGCCGGGACTAGCGGGAGGTGGCGCACGGATACGCAGTATTTT. This gives the protein CSAGTSGRWRTDTQYF.

This clonotype is a singleton in its sample. This chain connects TRBV11-1 to TRBJ2-2; D might be TRBD2 (6 bases). With 3 bases removed from V and 7 bases from J, the gap between germline ends came to 9 bases. The germline V gene encodes CDR1 SGHAT and CDR2 FQDESV (reference sequence). CDR3 length: 13 amino acids. This CDR3 is CASSFWGDGELFF. Here the CDR3 DNA reads TGTGCCAGCAGCTTCTGGGGGGACGGGGAGCTGTTTTTT.

V usage is TRBV20-1 and J usage is TRBJ2-2; 9 bases line up with TRBD2. The germline V gene has CDR1 DFQATT and CDR2 SNEGSKA (reference sequence). Unmatched junction bases numbered 8, after V lost 5 bases and J lost 4 bases. This CDR3 has 15 amino acids. CDR3 protein: CSALRGGSRTGELFF. CDR3 nucleotides: TGCAGTGCTTTGCGGGGGGGCTCACGCACCGGGGAGCTGTTTTTT.

The chain joins TRBV11-2 to TRBJ1-5; D uncertain. Germline V CDR1 and CDR2: SGHAT, FQNNGV. The CDR3 runs to 15 residues. Trimming removed 0 bases at V and 9 bases at J, with 15 bases between. The CDR3 DNA reads TGTGCCAGCAGCTTAGATTTGGCAGGCGGAGGGCCCCAGCATTTT. The encoded protein is CASSLDLAGGGPQHF.

V and J are TRBV5-4 and TRBJ2-3; D might be TRBD2 (6 bases). Trimming removed 4 bases from V and 2 bases from J, with 11 bases in between. This CDR3 comprises 14 residues. Germline V gives CDR1 SGHNT, CDR2 YYREEE (reference sequence). CDR3 DNA: TGTGCCAGCAGCCCTGGGACTTCCACAGATACGCAGTATTTT. It translates to CASSPGTSTDTQYF.

V usage is TRBV27 and J usage is TRBJ2-1, with TRBD1 matching 9 bases. Germline V lookup: CDR1 MNHEY, CDR2 SMNVEV (reference sequence). There are 16 residues in the CDR3. The V and J ends lost 7 bases and 8 bases, in that order; junction bases with no gene match: 15. As DNA, the CDR3 is TGTGCCAGCACCACAACGACCGGGACAGGGTTTCATGAGCAGTTCTTC. Its translation: CASTTTTGTGFHEQFF.

The rearrangement links TRBV7-2 to TRBJ1-1; D ambiguous. Germline loops: CDR1 SGHTA, CDR2 FQGNSA. Trimming took off 3 bases at V and 3 bases at J, with 8 bases between the two ends. The CDR3 consists of 13 residues. CDR3 loop: CASSFERDTEAFF. The CDR3 DNA is TGTGCCAGCAGCTTCGAAAGGGACACTGAAGCTTTCTTT.

The chain joins TRBV18 to TRBJ2-5, with TRBD2 matching over 13 bases. Germline loops: CDR1 KGHSH, CDR2 LQKENI. The CDR3 loop spans 18 amino acids. V trimming: 1 base; J trimming: 5 bases; junction bases outside the gene matches: 10. This CDR3 is CASSPRGGLAGTMETQYF. In DNA, the CDR3 is TGTGCCAGCTCACCACGGGGGGGACTAGCGGGAACGATGGAGACCCAGTACTTC.